These 20 T cell receptor beta chains originate from one sample sequenced in a study of a mutant IDH1 vaccine in newly diagnosed glioma. Time point in this sample: week 47, end of study. The investigators gave 300 ug of mutant IDH1 20-mer peptide in each vaccine dose, together with topical imiquimod. No antigens are known for them. Profiling relied on immunoSEQ multiplex PCR, and the TCRdb table lists in-frame clones only, not all of them. Altogether approximately 50,000 clones are present, 60% to 85% being singletons, with the ten largest covering 4.9%. Sequences were derived from PBMCs, sampled from a glioma patient whose treatment included an IDH1 peptide vaccine. The origin of the receptors is a woman aged 40 to 50 with glioma. Some clones in this sample may be carry-over from other donors' samples.

The chain links TRBV15 to TRBJ1-5, with D unclear. The CDR3 is 14 residues long. Germline V lookup: CDR1 LNHNV, CDR2 YYDKDF (reference sequence). V was pared by 5 bases and J by 4 bases, with 12 bases between. The CDR3 spells CATSGYAGNQPQHF. In DNA, the CDR3 is TGTGCCACCAGCGGGTATGCGGGGAATCAGCCCCAGCATTTT.

As regards this clone: A clone one base away is much larger, so this may be a read error. This sample includes further DNA sequences coding for the same CDR3. CDR3 sequence reads: CASTTGPLGVTQYF. Here the CDR3 DNA reads TGTGCCAGCACCACGGGACCGCTGGGGGTGACCCAGTACTTC. This chain joins TRBV2 and TRBJ2-5; D tentatively reads TRBD1 or TRBD2 (5 bases each). Germline V CDR1 and CDR2: SNHLY, FYNNEI. V gave up 7 bases and J gave up 7 bases, with 19 bases separating them. The CDR3 has 14 residues.

There are a few counts of this clone. This chain connects TRBV2 to TRBJ1-1, with D uncertain. This CDR3 comprises 11 residues. V lost 4 bases, J lost 3 bases, and 3 bases lay in between. CDR1 and CDR2 (germline): SNHLY, FYNNEI. The CDR3 DNA follows: TGTGCCAGCAGTGGGGACACTGAAGCTTTCTTT. This translates into CASSGDTEAFF.

The chain recombines TRBV30 with TRBJ2-7; D gene uncertain. CDR3 size: 13 residues. The V end lost 0 bases, the J end lost 4 bases, and 10 bases lay between the germline ends. The germline CDR1 and CDR2 sequences are GTSNPN and SVGIG (reference sequence). CDR3 sequence: CAWSVGWSYEQYF. The CDR3 bases are TGTGCCTGGAGTGTGGGGTGGTCGTACGAGCAGTACTTC. Complete variable domain (other parts from reference TRBV30 and TRBJ2-7): SQTIHQWPATLVQPVGSPLSLECTVEGTSNPNLYWYRQAAGRGLQLLFYSVGIGQISSEVPQNLSASRPQDRQFILSSKKLLLSDSGFYLCAWSVGWSYEQYFGPGTRLTVT.

This clone was counted only a few times. The chain employs TRBV4-2 and TRBJ1-1, with D maybe TRBD1 (5 bases). This CDR3 has 12 residues. The germline V gene encodes CDR1 LGHNA and CDR2 YNFKEQ. V was clipped by 4 bases and J by 7 bases, with 10 bases between them. Written as DNA, the CDR3 is TGTGCCAGCAGCCTGGGGGATCTTGAAGCTTTCTTT. It encodes CASSLGDLEAFF.

The CDR3 sequence is CASSSPGRGPRNTIYF. CDR3 DNA: TGTGCCAGCAGCTCCCCCGGACGAGGTCCTAGAAACACCATATATTTT. The chain has TRBV13 and TRBJ1-3; D gene uncertain. Germline CDR1 reads PRHDT; CDR2 reads FYEKMQ (reference sequence). This CDR3 spans 16 amino acids. The V gene lost 4 bases and the J gene lost 5 bases, with 18 bases spanning the gap. The whole variable domain, remainder taken from reference TRBV13 and TRBJ1-3, is AAGVIQSPRHLIKEKRETATLKCYPIPRHDTVYWYQQGPGQDPQFLISFYEKMQSDKGSIPDRFSAQQFSDYHSELNMSSLELGDSALYFCASSSPGRGPRNTIYFGEGSWLTVV.

The chain recombines TRBV18 with TRBJ1-1, with D perhaps matching TRBD1 (6 bases). This CDR3 is built from 14 residues. Trimming stripped 3 bases from V and 0 bases from J, with 8 bases between. The germline gives CDR1 KGHSH, CDR2 LQKENI. The CDR3 loop is CASSPTGMNTEAFF. The CDR3 nucleotides read TGTGCCAGCTCACCCACAGGGATGAACACTGAAGCTTTCTTT.

The genes are TRBV7-9 and TRBJ2-1; weak D call: TRBD1 (5 bases). V was trimmed by 11 bases and J by 7 bases, leaving 15 bases between them. From germline, CDR1 is SEHNR and CDR2 FQNEAQ (reference sequence). The CDR3 totals 12 residues. This CDR3 reads CAAEGVRNEQFF. The CDR3, as DNA: TGTGCCGCGGAAGGGGTGCGAAATGAGCAGTTCTTC.

This clone was observed once. The rearrangement joins TRBV7-9 to TRBJ1-3; the D is unclear. CDR3 length equals 15 residues. Germline CDR1 and CDR2: SEHNR and FQNEAQ (reference sequence). The V end was cut by 1 base, the J end by 2 bases, with 9 bases between. In DNA, the CDR3 is TGTGCCAGCAGCTTAGATAATGGACCTGGAAACACCATATATTTT. Translated: CASSLDNGPGNTIYF.

The chain is built from TRBV6-5 and TRBJ1-2; 10 bases agree with TRBD1. V was clipped by 6 bases and J by 4 bases; unmatched bases: 5. In germline, CDR1 is MNHEY, CDR2 SVGAGI. This CDR3 has 14 amino acids. The CDR3 DNA reads as TGTGCCAGCAGCCTGACAGGGGGCGGCTATGGCTACACCTTC. This sequence encodes CASSLTGGGYGYTF.

V is TRBV9 and J is TRBJ1-2, with no clear D. CDR1 is SGDLS and CDR2 is YYNGEE in the germline V gene. The ends were cut back, 7 bases at V and 4 bases at J, with 11 bases in the middle. The CDR3 length is 12 residues. The CDR3 DNA is TGTGCCAGCGGAGGTTTCCGCTATGGCTACACCTTC. Encoded protein: CASGGFRYGYTF.

This clone was found a few times. The chain employs TRBV5-1 and TRBJ1-1; no clear D gene. This CDR3 spans 16 amino acids. The germline gives CDR1 SGHRS, CDR2 YFSETQ. Between the trimmed V and J ends, which lost 0 bases and 0 bases, there was a span of 12 bases. The CDR3 spells CASSLDGPVLNTEAFF. The CDR3 bases are TGCGCCAGCAGCTTGGATGGGCCCGTGTTGAACACTGAAGCTTTCTTT.

This chain links TRBV30 with TRBJ2-3; D gene ambiguous. In germline, CDR1 is GTSNPN, CDR2 SVGIG (reference sequence). Trimming left V 3 bases short and J 8 bases short, with 12 bases between. The CDR3 loop spans 12 amino acids. CDR3 amino acids: CAWRVPGGTQYF. The CDR3 nucleotides read TGTGCCTGGAGAGTTCCTGGTGGTACGCAGTATTTT.

The gene calls are TRBV27 and TRBJ2-5; perhaps TRBD2 as D (5 bases). The CDR3 totals 12 residues. Trimming took 7 bases from V and 5 from J, leaving 11 bases between them. Germline assignment: CDR1 MNHEY and CDR2 SMNVEV (reference sequence). Here the CDR3 reads CASKRGSETQYF. CDR3 nucleotides: TGTGCCAGCAAACGGGGATCGGAGACCCAGTACTTC.

CDR3 DNA sequence: TGTGCCAGCAGTTCGTATGTGAATCAGCCCCAGCATTTT. Translation gives CASSSYVNQPQHF. The V and J genes are TRBV6-1 and TRBJ1-5; D remains unclear. V was pared by 5 bases and J by 4 bases, with 9 bases between. This CDR3 has 13 residues. Looked up from germline, CDR1 is MNHNS and CDR2 is SASEGT.

The chain joins TRBV2 to TRBJ2-3, with D maybe TRBD1 (6 bases). The CDR3 has 14 residues. V was shortened by 6 bases and J by 3 bases, with 13 bases between the two germline ends. Germline CDR1 is SNHLY and CDR2 is FYNNEI. The CDR3, as DNA: TGTGCCAGCAGCCTCAGGGGCTTGACAGATACGCAGTATTTT. Its protein product is CASSLRGLTDTQYF.

The V gene is TRBV19, the J gene TRBJ2-3; TRBD2 might be the D (5 bases). The CDR3 covers 15 residues. Germline loops: CDR1 LNHDA, CDR2 SQIVND (reference sequence). V lost 3 bases and J lost 6, with 16 bases in between. The CDR3 bases are TGTGCCAGTAGTATCTCACAAAGGACTGCGGATACGCAGTATTTT. The encoded protein is CASSISQRTADTQYF.

V and J are TRBV15 and TRBJ2-1, with TRBD2 matching over 12 bases. Trimming at V came to 5 bases and at J to 0 bases, leaving 5 bases not matched to a gene. Germline CDR1 and CDR2: LNHNV and YYDKDF (reference sequence). The CDR3 sequence is 17 residues long. The CDR3 region is CATSRTSGDPSYNEQFF. The CDR3 DNA is TGTGCCACCAGCCGGACTAGCGGGGACCCCTCCTACAATGAGCAGTTCTTC.

The J gene is TRBJ2-7, the V gene TRBV5-6, with 10 bases aligning to TRBD1. This CDR3 is 16 amino acids long. Germline-derived CDR1 and CDR2 are SGHDT and YYEEEE. The J segment lost 6 bases and the V segment lost 4 bases, leaving 13 bases of the junction unmatched. This chain's CDR3 is CASSAGTGDSFFEQYF. DNA for the CDR3: TGTGCCAGCAGCGCCGGGACAGGGGATTCTTTCTTCGAGCAGTACTTC.

V is TRBV6-5 and J is TRBJ1-4; D might be TRBD1 (5 bases). This CDR3 is built from 15 residues. CDR1 MNHEY and CDR2 SVGAGI come from the germline V gene. Trimming removed 8 bases from V and 8 bases from J, with 21 bases in between. CDR3 in DNA: TGTGCCAGCGGCCACCCCCTTAGGGGAGCCGAAAAACTGTTTTTT. This encodes CASGHPLRGAEKLFF.